This is a list of T cell receptor beta chains from one sample in a study of breast tumors, draining lymph nodes, adjacent tissues. TCRdb re-analysed the multiplex PCR reads in MiXCR, keeping a single row per CDR3 protein. The repertoire consists of over 70,000 distinct CDR3 sequences, with around 30% occurring once and the leading ten covering around 8.1%. The sequenced material came from axillary lymph node tissue. Receptors were obtained from a female donor with breast cancer. Some clones in this sample may be carry-over from other donors' samples. CDR3s include the opening cysteine and the closing phenylalanine or tryptophan. Fields, in order: clone size, D gene, J gene, V gene, CDR3 protein, CDR3 DNA. D genes are given only for firm matches. Rows may omit the clone size; those that give it use once, few, many or a size class.

clone_size: few
d_call: -
j_call: TRBJ2-5
v_call: TRBV6-4
cdr3_aa: CASSHSGRPLAGRAPETQYF
cdr3_nt: TGTGCCAGCAGTCACTCGGGCAGACCTCTCGCGGGCCGAGCCCCCGAGACCCAGTACTTC

clone_size: many
d_call: TRBD2
j_call: TRBJ2-7
v_call: TRBV7-3
cdr3_aa: CASSTGTSGSSYEQYF
cdr3_nt: TGTGCCAGCAGTACCGGGACTAGCGGAAGCTCCTACGAGCAGTACTTC

clone_size: many
d_call: -
j_call: TRBJ1-6
v_call: TRBV12-3/TRBV12-4
cdr3_aa: CASSLARDASLHF
cdr3_nt: TGTGCCAGCAGTTTAGCGAGGGACGCCTCCCTCCACTTT

clone_size: many
d_call: -
j_call: TRBJ2-7
v_call: TRBV3-2
cdr3_aa: CASSRHRNYEQYF
cdr3_nt: TGTGCCAGCAGCAGGCACCGAAACTACGAGCAGTACTTC

clone_size: many
d_call: TRBD2
j_call: TRBJ2-1
v_call: TRBV19
cdr3_aa: CASSVTSGTSGSLFKQFF
cdr3_nt: TGTGCCAGTAGTGTAACCTCCGGGACTAGCGGGAGTCTATTTAAGCAGTTCTTC

clone_size: -
d_call: -
j_call: TRBJ2-3
v_call: TRBV2
cdr3_aa: CASSALGAGPDTQYF
cdr3_nt: TGTGCCAGCAGTGCCCTAGGGGCAGGGCCAGATACGCAGTATTTC

clone_size: many
d_call: -
j_call: TRBJ2-1
v_call: TRBV5-4
cdr3_aa: CASSWVRDNEQFF
cdr3_nt: TGTGCCAGCAGTTGGGTTAGGGACAATGAGCAGTTCTTC

clone_size: many
d_call: -
j_call: TRBJ2-1
v_call: TRBV19
cdr3_aa: CASSIDSGYSYNEQFF
cdr3_nt: TGTGCCAGTAGTATAGATAGCGGCTACTCCTACAATGAGCAGTTCTTC

clone_size: -
d_call: TRBD1
j_call: TRBJ2-7
v_call: TRBV10-3
cdr3_aa: CAIRGTGDLYGEQYF
cdr3_nt: TGTGCCATCAGAGGGACAGGAGATCTTTACGGCGAGCAGTACTTC

clone_size: -
d_call: TRBD2
j_call: TRBJ2-7
v_call: TRBV6-4
cdr3_aa: CASIFGDVSAGVHPHEQYF
cdr3_nt: TGTGCCAGCATTTTTGGGGACGTTTCGGCGGGAGTACATCCCCACGAGCAGTACTTC

clone_size: few
d_call: -
j_call: TRBJ2-3
v_call: TRBV6-5
cdr3_aa: CASSHQGGLGDTQYF
cdr3_nt: TGTGCCAGCAGTCACCAGGGCGGGTTGGGAGATACGCAGTATTTT

clone_size: many
d_call: -
j_call: TRBJ2-5
v_call: TRBV7-6
cdr3_aa: CASSLVPGVGETQYF
cdr3_nt: TGTGCCAGCAGCTTAGTTCCGGGAGTGGGAGAGACCCAGTACTTC

clone_size: -
d_call: -
j_call: TRBJ2-7
v_call: TRBV7-9
cdr3_aa: CASSVSGAGVERYF
cdr3_nt: TGTGCCAGCAGCGTCTCTGGGGCAGGGGTTGAGCGGTACTTC

clone_size: many
d_call: TRBD1
j_call: TRBJ2-7
v_call: TRBV30
cdr3_aa: CAWSGTGTGDPYEQYF
cdr3_nt: TGTGCCTGGAGTGGTACCGGGACAGGGGATCCCTACGAGCAGTACTTC

clone_size: many
d_call: TRBD2
j_call: TRBJ2-1
v_call: TRBV9
cdr3_aa: CASRRQTSGSYEQFF
cdr3_nt: TGTGCCAGCCGACGGCAAACTAGCGGGAGCTATGAGCAGTTCTTC

clone_size: -
d_call: -
j_call: TRBJ1-5
v_call: TRBV19
cdr3_aa: CASSGLAQPQHF
cdr3_nt: TGTGCCAGTAGCGGACTTGCTCAGCCCCAGCATTTT

clone_size: few
d_call: TRBD1
j_call: TRBJ2-7
v_call: TRBV27
cdr3_aa: CASSTGTGVFYEQYF
cdr3_nt: TGTGCCAGCAGTACCGGGACAGGGGTTTTCTACGAGCAGTACTTC

clone_size: many
d_call: TRBD1
j_call: TRBJ2-5
v_call: TRBV7-2
cdr3_aa: CASSLVGQLQETQYF
cdr3_nt: TGTGCCAGCAGCTTAGTGGGACAGCTACAAGAGACCCAGTACTTC

clone_size: many
d_call: -
j_call: TRBJ2-7
v_call: TRBV27
cdr3_aa: CASSLKRDISYEQYF
cdr3_nt: TGTGCCAGCAGTTTAAAGAGGGACATATCCTACGAGCAGTACTTC

clone_size: many
d_call: -
j_call: TRBJ2-3
v_call: TRBV30
cdr3_aa: CAWRWGEDTQYF
cdr3_nt: TGTGCCTGGAGGTGGGGGGAAGATACGCAGTATTTT

clone_size: many
d_call: TRBD1
j_call: TRBJ2-7
v_call: TRBV20-1
cdr3_aa: CSAPRTGSYEQYF
cdr3_nt: TGCAGTGCTCCGAGGACAGGATCCTACGAGCAGTACTTC

clone_size: many
d_call: TRBD2
j_call: TRBJ2-4
v_call: TRBV7-2
cdr3_aa: CASSLRTSGDLAKNIQYF
cdr3_nt: TGTGCCAGCAGCTTACGGACTAGCGGGGACTTAGCCAAAAACATTCAGTACTTC

clone_size: -
d_call: -
j_call: TRBJ1-5
v_call: TRBV20-1
cdr3_aa: CSATVGGLEHF
cdr3_nt: TGCAGTGCTACGGTGGGTGGTCTTGAGCATTTT

clone_size: -
d_call: -
j_call: TRBJ2-3
v_call: TRBV10-3
cdr3_aa: CAISDSSETQYF
cdr3_nt: TGTGCCATCAGTGACTCTAGCGAGACGCAGTATTTT

clone_size: many
d_call: TRBD2
j_call: TRBJ2-7
v_call: TRBV7-2
cdr3_aa: CASSSSGTSGRSSYEQYF
cdr3_nt: TGTGCCAGCAGCTCATCCGGGACTAGCGGGAGGTCCTCCTACGAGCAGTACTTC

clone_size: many
d_call: TRBD2
j_call: TRBJ2-1
v_call: TRBV19
cdr3_aa: CASTSYGTSSEQFF
cdr3_nt: TGTGCCAGTACCTCATATGGGACTAGCTCCGAGCAGTTCTTC

clone_size: -
d_call: TRBD1
j_call: TRBJ1-1
v_call: TRBV4-3
cdr3_aa: CASSQADRVTEAFF
cdr3_nt: TGCGCCAGCAGCCAAGCAGACAGGGTCACTGAAGCTTTCTTT

clone_size: -
d_call: TRBD1
j_call: TRBJ1-5
v_call: TRBV20-1
cdr3_aa: CSARDRGQGGRSNQPQHF
cdr3_nt: TGCAGTGCTAGAGATAGAGGACAGGGGGGGCGGTCCAATCAGCCCCAGCATTTT

clone_size: many
d_call: TRBD1
j_call: TRBJ2-3
v_call: TRBV10-3
cdr3_aa: CAISYGTATDTQYF
cdr3_nt: TGTGCCATCAGTTACGGGACAGCCACAGATACGCAGTATTTT

clone_size: many
d_call: -
j_call: TRBJ2-5
v_call: TRBV6-1
cdr3_aa: CASSEGRGRQETQYF
cdr3_nt: TGTGCCAGCAGTGAAGGGAGGGGTCGGCAAGAGACCCAGTACTTC

clone_size: many
d_call: -
j_call: TRBJ2-5
v_call: TRBV11-2
cdr3_aa: CASSLFRVNRQETQYF
cdr3_nt: TGTGCCAGCAGCTTATTCAGGGTAAATCGGCAAGAGACCCAGTACTTC

clone_size: many
d_call: -
j_call: TRBJ2-3
v_call: TRBV15
cdr3_aa: CATSREGSRTDTQYF
cdr3_nt: TGTGCCACCAGCAGGGAAGGTTCGCGCACAGATACGCAGTATTTT

clone_size: many
d_call: -
j_call: TRBJ2-5
v_call: TRBV6-6
cdr3_aa: CASRRFDWWETQYF
cdr3_nt: TGTGCCAGCAGGCGGTTTGATTGGTGGGAGACCCAGTACTTC

clone_size: many
d_call: TRBD2
j_call: TRBJ2-7
v_call: TRBV5-1
cdr3_aa: CASSQLAGDYEQYF
cdr3_nt: TGCGCCAGCAGCCAACTAGCGGGAGATTACGAGCAGTACTTC

clone_size: -
d_call: -
j_call: TRBJ2-2
v_call: TRBV5-5
cdr3_aa: CASSQQMPAGLGELFF
cdr3_nt: TGTGCCAGCAGCCAACAGATGCCAGCGGGCCTCGGGGAGCTGTTTTTT

clone_size: many
d_call: -
j_call: TRBJ1-2
v_call: TRBV4-3
cdr3_aa: CASSQENSGPSGYTF
cdr3_nt: TGCGCCAGCAGCCAAGAAAACTCAGGGCCGAGTGGCTACACCTTC

clone_size: many
d_call: TRBD1
j_call: TRBJ1-2
v_call: TRBV6-5
cdr3_aa: CASSYSDSGQGFGYTF
cdr3_nt: TGTGCCAGCAGTTACTCGGATTCGGGACAGGGTTTTGGCTACACCTTC

clone_size: many
d_call: -
j_call: TRBJ2-3
v_call: TRBV9
cdr3_aa: CASSVNPGVSTDTQYF
cdr3_nt: TGTGCCAGCAGCGTAAACCCGGGAGTTAGCACAGATACGCAGTATTTT

clone_size: -
d_call: -
j_call: TRBJ1-2
v_call: TRBV6-5
cdr3_aa: CASSSSGYLGDGYTF
cdr3_nt: TGTGCCAGCAGTTCCTCGGGGTATTTGGGGGATGGCTACACCTTC

clone_size: -
d_call: -
j_call: TRBJ2-7
v_call: TRBV29-1
cdr3_aa: CSSQGLSYEQYF
cdr3_nt: TGCAGCAGTCAAGGCCTCTCCTACGAGCAGTACTTC

clone_size: many
d_call: -
j_call: TRBJ2-7
v_call: TRBV5-6
cdr3_aa: CASSRGQKSYEQYF
cdr3_nt: TGTGCCAGCAGCCGAGGACAGAAGTCCTACGAGCAGTACTTC

clone_size: -
d_call: TRBD2
j_call: TRBJ2-5
v_call: TRBV6-2/TRBV6-3
cdr3_aa: CASSHAGGPRETQYF
cdr3_nt: TGTGCCAGCAGTCACGCGGGAGGGCCACGAGAGACCCAGTACTTC

clone_size: -
d_call: TRBD2
j_call: TRBJ2-1
v_call: TRBV3-1
cdr3_aa: CASSRRGAGASYNEQFF
cdr3_nt: TGTGCCAGCAGCCGGAGAGGGGCGGGAGCTTCCTACAATGAGCAGTTCTTC

clone_size: many
d_call: -
j_call: TRBJ1-2
v_call: TRBV6-6
cdr3_aa: CASSPTLRDIGGYTF
cdr3_nt: TGTGCCAGCAGCCCCACCCTCCGGGACATTGGTGGCTACACCTTC

clone_size: many
d_call: TRBD1
j_call: TRBJ2-3
v_call: TRBV24-1
cdr3_aa: CATSVTGGMTDTQYF
cdr3_nt: TGTGCCACCAGTGTGACAGGGGGCATGACAGATACGCAGTATTTT

clone_size: many
d_call: -
j_call: TRBJ2-7
v_call: TRBV5-1
cdr3_aa: CASSLEMAEYEQYF
cdr3_nt: TGCGCCAGCAGCTTGGAGATGGCTGAGTACGAGCAGTACTTC